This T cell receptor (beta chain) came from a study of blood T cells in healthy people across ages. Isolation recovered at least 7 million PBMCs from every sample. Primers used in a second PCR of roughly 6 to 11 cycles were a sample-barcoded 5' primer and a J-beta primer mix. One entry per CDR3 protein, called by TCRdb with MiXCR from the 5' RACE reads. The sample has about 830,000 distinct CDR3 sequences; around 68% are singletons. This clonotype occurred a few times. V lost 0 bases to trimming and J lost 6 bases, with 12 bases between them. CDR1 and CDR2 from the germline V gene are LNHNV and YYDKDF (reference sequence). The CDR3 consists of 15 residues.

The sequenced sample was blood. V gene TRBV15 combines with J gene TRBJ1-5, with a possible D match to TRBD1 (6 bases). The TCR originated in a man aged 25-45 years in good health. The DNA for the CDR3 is TGTGCCACCAGCAGAGATCAGGGGCCGGGTCAGCCCCAGCATTTT. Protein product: CATSRDQGPGQPQHF.